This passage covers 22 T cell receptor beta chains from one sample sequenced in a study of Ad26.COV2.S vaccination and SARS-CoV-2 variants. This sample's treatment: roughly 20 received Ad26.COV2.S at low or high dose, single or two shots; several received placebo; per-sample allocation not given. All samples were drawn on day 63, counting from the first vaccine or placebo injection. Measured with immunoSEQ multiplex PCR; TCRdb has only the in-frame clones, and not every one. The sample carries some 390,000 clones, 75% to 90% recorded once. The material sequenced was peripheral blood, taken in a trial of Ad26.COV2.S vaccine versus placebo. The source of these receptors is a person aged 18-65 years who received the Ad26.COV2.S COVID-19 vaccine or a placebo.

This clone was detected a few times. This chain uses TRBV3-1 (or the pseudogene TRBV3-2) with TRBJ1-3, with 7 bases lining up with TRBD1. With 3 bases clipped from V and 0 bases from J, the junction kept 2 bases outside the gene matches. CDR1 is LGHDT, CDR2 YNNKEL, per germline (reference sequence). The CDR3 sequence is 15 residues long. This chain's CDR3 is CASSQTGSSGNTIYF. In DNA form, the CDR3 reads TGTGCCAGCAGCCAGACAGGGAGCTCTGGAAACACCATATATTTT.

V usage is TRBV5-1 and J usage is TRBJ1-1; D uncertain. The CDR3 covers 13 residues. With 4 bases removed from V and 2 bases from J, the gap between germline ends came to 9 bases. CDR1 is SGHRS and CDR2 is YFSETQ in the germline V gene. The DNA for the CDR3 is TGCGCCAGCAGCGATCAAGCCAACACTGAAGCTTTCTTT. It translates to CASSDQANTEAFF.

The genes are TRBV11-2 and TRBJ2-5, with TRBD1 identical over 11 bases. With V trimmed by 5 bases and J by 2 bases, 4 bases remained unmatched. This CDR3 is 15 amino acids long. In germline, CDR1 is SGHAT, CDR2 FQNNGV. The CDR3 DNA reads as TGTGCCAGCAGCCCTGGGACAGGGGGACAAGAGACCCAGTACTTC. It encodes CASSPGTGGQETQYF.

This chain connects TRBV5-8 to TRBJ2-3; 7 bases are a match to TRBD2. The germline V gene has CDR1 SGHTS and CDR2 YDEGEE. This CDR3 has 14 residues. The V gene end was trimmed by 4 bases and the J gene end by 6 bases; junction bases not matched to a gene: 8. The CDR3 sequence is CASSAPGLTDTQYF. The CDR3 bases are TGTGCCAGCAGCGCTCCGGGACTAACCGATACGCAGTATTTT.

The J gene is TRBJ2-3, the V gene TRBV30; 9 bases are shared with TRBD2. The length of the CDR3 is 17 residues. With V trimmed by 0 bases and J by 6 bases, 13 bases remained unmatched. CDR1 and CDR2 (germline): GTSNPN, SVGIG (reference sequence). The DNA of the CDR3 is TGTGCCTGGAGTGTATTGCCCTTAGCGGGAGTAAGGGATACGCAGTATTTT. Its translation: CAWSVLPLAGVRDTQYF.

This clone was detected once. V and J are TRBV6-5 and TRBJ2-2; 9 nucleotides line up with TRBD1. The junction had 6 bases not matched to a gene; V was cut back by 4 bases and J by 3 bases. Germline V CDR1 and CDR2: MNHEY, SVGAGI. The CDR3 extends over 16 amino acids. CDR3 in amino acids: CASSWEQGADTGELFF. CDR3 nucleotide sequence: TGTGCCAGCAGTTGGGAACAGGGGGCCGACACCGGGGAGCTGTTTTTT.

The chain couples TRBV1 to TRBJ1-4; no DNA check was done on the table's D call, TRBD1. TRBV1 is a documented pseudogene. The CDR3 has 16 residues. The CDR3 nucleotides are TGCACCAGTACGGGACAGGGTACCCCCGTTTGGAAAAAACTGTTTTTT. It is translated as CTSTGQGTPVWKKLFF.

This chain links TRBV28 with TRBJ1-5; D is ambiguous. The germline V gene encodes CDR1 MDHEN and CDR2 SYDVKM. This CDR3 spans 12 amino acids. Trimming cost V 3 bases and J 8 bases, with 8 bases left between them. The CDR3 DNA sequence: TGTGCCAGCAGTTTTGAACCGAAGCCCCAGCATTTT. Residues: CASSFEPKPQHF.

Here the CDR3 reads CASSSRLAGGLNIQYF. The CDR3 DNA is TGTGCCAGCAGCTCCAGACTAGCGGGAGGTCTGAACATTCAGTACTTC. The rearrangement joins TRBV11-2 to TRBJ2-4; 13 positions agree with TRBD2. The J segment lost 7 bases and the V segment lost 4 bases, leaving 7 bases of the junction unmatched. Germline assignment: CDR1 SGHAT and CDR2 FQNNGV. This CDR3 has 16 amino acids.

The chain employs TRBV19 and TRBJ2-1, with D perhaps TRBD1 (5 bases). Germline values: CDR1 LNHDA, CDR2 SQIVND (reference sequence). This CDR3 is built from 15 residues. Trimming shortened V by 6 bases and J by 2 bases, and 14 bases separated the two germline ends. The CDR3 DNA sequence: TGTGCCAGTAGCGCCCCGAAAGGGGCCTACAATGAGCAGTTCTTC. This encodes CASSAPKGAYNEQFF.

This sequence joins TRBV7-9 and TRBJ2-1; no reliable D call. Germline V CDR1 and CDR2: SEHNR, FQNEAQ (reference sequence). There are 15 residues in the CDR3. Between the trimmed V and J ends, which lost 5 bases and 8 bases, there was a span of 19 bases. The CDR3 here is CASSPSAPKDDEQFF. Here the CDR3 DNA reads TGTGCCAGCAGCCCCTCGGCACCCAAGGATGATGAGCAGTTCTTC.

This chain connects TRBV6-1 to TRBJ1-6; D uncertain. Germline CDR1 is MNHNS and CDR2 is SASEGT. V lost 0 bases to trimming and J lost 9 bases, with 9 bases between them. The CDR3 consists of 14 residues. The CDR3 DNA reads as TGTGCCAGCAGTGAAGCCAAAGGAGGTTCACCCCTCCACTTT. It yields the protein CASSEAKGGSPLHF.

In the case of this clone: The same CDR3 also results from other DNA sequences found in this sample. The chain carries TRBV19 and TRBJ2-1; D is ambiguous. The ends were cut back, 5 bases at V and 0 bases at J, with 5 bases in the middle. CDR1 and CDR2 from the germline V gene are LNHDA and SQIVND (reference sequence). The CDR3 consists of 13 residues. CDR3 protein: CASSLSSYNEQFF. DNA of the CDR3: TGTGCCAGTAGTCTGAGCTCCTACAATGAGCAGTTCTTC.

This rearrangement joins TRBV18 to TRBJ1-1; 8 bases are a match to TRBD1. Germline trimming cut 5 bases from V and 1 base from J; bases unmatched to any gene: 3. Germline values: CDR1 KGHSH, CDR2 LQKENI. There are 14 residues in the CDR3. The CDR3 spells CASSTGTGNTEAFF. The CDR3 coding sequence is TGTGCCAGCTCAACAGGGACAGGGAACACTGAAGCTTTCTTT.

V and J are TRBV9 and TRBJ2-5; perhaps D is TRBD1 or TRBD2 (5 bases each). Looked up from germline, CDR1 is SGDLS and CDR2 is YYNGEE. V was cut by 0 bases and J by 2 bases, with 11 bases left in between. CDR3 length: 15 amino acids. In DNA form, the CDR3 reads TGTGCCAGCAGCGTAGGGGACGTAAGGCAAGAGACCCAGTACTTC. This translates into CASSVGDVRQETQYF.

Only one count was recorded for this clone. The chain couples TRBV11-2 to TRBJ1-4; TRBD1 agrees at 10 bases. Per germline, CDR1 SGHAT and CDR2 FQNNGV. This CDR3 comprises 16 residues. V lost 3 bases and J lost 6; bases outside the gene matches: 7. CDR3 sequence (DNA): TGTGCCAGCAGCTTGGGGACAGGGGATAGGGATGAAAAACTGTTTTTT. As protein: CASSLGTGDRDEKLFF.

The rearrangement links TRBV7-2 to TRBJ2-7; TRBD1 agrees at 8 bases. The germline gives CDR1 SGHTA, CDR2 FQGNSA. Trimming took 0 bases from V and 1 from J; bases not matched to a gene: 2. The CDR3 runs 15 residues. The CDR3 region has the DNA TGTGCCAGCAGCTTAGCCGGGACAGGTTCCTACGAGCAGTACTTC. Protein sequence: CASSLAGTGSYEQYF.

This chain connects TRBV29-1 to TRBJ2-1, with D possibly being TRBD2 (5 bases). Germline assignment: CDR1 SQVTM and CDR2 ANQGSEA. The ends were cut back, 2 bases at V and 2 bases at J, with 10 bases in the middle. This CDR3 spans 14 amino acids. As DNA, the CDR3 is TGCAGCGTTGAAAGGGAGAGGGCCTACAATGAGCAGTTCTTC. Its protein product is CSVERERAYNEQFF.

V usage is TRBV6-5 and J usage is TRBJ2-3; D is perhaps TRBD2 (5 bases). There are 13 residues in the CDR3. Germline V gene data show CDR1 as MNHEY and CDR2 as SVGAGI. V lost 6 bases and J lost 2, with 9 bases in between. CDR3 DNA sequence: TGTGCCAGCAGCCCAGGACTCACAGATACGCAGTATTTT. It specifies CASSPGLTDTQYF.

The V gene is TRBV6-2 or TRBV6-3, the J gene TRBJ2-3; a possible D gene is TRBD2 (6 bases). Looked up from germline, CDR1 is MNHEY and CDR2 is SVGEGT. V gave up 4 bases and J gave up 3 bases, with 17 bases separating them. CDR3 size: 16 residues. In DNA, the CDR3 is TGTGCCAGCAGTTCCCTTACGGGAGTGGTGACAGATACGCAGTATTTT. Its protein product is CASSSLTGVVTDTQYF.

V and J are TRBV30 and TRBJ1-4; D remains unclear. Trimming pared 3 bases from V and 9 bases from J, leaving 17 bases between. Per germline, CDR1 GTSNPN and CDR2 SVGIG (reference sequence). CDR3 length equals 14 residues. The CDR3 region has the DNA TGTGCCTGGAGCCGCGCTGCGGGAGAGCAAAAACTGTTTTTT. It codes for CAWSRAAGEQKLFF.

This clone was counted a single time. CDR3 DNA sequence: TGTGCCAGTAGACCAGGGGGGGTCGACACCGGGGAGCTGTTTTTT. Protein sequence: CASRPGGVDTGELFF. The genes are TRBV19 and TRBJ2-2; D possibly uses TRBD1 or TRBD2 (7 bases each). There are 15 residues in the CDR3. Trimming shortened V by 6 bases and J by 3 bases, and 14 bases separated the two germline ends. In germline, CDR1 is LNHDA, CDR2 SQIVND (reference sequence).